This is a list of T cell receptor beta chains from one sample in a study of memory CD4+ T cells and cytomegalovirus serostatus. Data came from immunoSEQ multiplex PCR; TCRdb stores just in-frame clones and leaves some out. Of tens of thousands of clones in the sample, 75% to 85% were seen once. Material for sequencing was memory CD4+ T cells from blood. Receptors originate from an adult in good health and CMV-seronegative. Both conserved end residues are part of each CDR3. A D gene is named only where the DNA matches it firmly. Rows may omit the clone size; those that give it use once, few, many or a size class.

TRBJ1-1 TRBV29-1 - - TGCAGCGTCGGCGGCGGAGAGACAGCAGCTTTCTTT CSVGGGETAAFF
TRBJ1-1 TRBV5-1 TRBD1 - TGCGCCAGCAGCTTCTCCGGGACAGGTAACACTGAAGCTTTCTTT CASSFSGTGNTEAFF
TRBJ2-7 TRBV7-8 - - TGTGCCAGCAGCCCCCAGGGTAACGAGCAGTACTTC CASSPQGNEQYF
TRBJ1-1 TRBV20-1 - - TGCAGTGTCTCGGACCCTCCTGAAGCTTTCTTT CSVSDPPEAFF
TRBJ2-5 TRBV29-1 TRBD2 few TGCAGCGTAGGACTAGCGGGAGCGCAAGAGACCCAGTACTTC CSVGLAGAQETQYF
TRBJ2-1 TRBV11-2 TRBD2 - TGTGCCAGCAGGTCTACTAGCGGGAGAAGGAGTGAGCAGTTCTTC CASRSTSGRRSEQFF
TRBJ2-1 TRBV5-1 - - TGCGCCAGCAGCCGTACTAGCCTCGTCCATGAGCAGTTCTTC CASSRTSLVHEQFF
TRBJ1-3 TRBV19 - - TGTGCAACCGCCGGGACGCTCAGTTCTGGAAACACCATATATTTT CATAGTLSSGNTIYF
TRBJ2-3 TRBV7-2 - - TGTGCCAGCAGCTTAGCGGGCCGCACAGATACGCAGTATTTT CASSLAGRTDTQYF
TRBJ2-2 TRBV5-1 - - TGCGCCAGCAGCTTACTTCGGGGGACCGGGGAGCTGTTTTTT CASSLLRGTGELFF